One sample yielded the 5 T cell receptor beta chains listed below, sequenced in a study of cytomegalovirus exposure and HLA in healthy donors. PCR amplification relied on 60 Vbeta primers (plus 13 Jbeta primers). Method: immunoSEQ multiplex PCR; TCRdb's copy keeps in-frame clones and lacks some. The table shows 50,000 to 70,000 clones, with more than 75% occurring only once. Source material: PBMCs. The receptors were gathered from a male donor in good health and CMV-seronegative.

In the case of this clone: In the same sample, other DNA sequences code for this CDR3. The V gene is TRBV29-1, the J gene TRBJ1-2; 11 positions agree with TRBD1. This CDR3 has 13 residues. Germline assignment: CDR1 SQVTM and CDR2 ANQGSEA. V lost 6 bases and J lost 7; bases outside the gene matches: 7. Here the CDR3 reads CSVAGQGARGYTF. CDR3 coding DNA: TGCAGCGTAGCCGGACAGGGGGCGCGTGGCTACACCTTC.

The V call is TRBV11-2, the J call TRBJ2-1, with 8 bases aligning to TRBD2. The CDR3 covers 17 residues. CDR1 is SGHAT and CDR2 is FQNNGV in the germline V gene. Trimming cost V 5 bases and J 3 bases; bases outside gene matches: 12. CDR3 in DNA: TGTGCCAGCAGCCGACCGAGGGCGGGGGGCATCTACAATGAGCAGTTCTTC. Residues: CASSRPRAGGIYNEQFF.

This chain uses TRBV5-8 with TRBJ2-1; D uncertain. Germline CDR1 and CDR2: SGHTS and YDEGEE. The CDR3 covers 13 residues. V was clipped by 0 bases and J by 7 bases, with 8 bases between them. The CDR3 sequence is CASSLGDKNEQFF. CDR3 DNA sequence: TGTGCCAGCAGCTTGGGCGACAAAAATGAGCAGTTCTTC. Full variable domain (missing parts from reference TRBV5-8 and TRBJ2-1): EAGVTQSPTHLIKTRGQQATLRCSPISGHTSVYWYQQALGLGLQFLLWYDEGEERNRGNFPPRFSGRQFPNYSSELNVNALELEDSALYLCASSLGDKNEQFFGPGTRLTVL.

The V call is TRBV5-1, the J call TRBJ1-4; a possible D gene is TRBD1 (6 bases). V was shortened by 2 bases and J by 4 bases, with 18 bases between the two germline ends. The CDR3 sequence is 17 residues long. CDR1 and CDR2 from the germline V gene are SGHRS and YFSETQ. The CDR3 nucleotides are TGCGCCAGCAGCTTTGAGCCGAGGGGGTCCGGTAATGAAAAACTGTTTTTT. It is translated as CASSFEPRGSGNEKLFF.

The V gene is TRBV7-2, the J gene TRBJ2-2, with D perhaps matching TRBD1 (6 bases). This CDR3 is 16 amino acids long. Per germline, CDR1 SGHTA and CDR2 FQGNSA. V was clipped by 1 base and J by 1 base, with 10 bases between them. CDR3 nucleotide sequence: TGTGCCAGCAGCTTAGGAGCCAGGGGGAACACCGGGGAGCTGTTTTTT. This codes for CASSLGARGNTGELFF.